A selection of T cell receptor beta chains follows, all from one sample in a study of T cell responses to AZD1222 COVID-19 vaccine. TCRdb's copy holds only in-frame clones and misses some; the assay was immunoSEQ multiplex PCR. Of some 180,000 clones in the sample, approximately 93% are singletons; the top ten hold approximately 1.6%. This sample comprised peripheral blood, obtained 28 days after the second AZD1222 dose. All receptors come from an adult who received the AZD1222 COVID-19 vaccine. Each CDR3 is given with its conserved first and last residue. The D gene is left open where the match is weak. Expanded clones get a size class; other rows say once, few or many, or leave the size out.

clone size: .
J gene: TRBJ2-7
V gene: TRBV29-1
CDR3 length: 15
D gene: .
CDR3 DNA: TGCAGCGTTGAACCACTCCAGGGAAAGTCCTACGAGCAGTACTTC
CDR3 protein: CSVEPLQGKSYEQYF

clone size: .
J gene: TRBJ1-2
V gene: TRBV5-8
CDR3 length: 13
D gene: TRBD1
CDR3 DNA: TGTGCCAGCAGTCTTACAGGGGACTATGGCTACACCTTC
CDR3 protein: CASSLTGDYGYTF

clone size: .
J gene: TRBJ1-5
V gene: TRBV2
CDR3 length: 15
D gene: .
CDR3 DNA: TGTGCCAGCAGCCCCCGGGGGATTAGCAATCAGCCCCAGCATTTT
CDR3 protein: CASSPRGISNQPQHF

clone size: .
J gene: TRBJ2-2
V gene: TRBV27
CDR3 length: 14
D gene: .
CDR3 DNA: TGTGCCAGCAGGCTGGAATGGGACACCGGGGAGCTGTTTTTT
CDR3 protein: CASRLEWDTGELFF

clone size: .
J gene: TRBJ2-5
V gene: TRBV11-2
CDR3 length: 17
D gene: TRBD2
CDR3 DNA: TGTGCCAGCGCCCCCGGGAGCCTAGCGGGGAGACAAGAGACCCAGTACTTC
CDR3 protein: CASAPGSLAGRQETQYF

clone size: .
J gene: TRBJ2-5
V gene: TRBV5-1
CDR3 length: 15
D gene: TRBD2
CDR3 DNA: TGCGCCAGCAGCACAGGACTAGCGCGCCAAGAGACCCAGTACTTC
CDR3 protein: CASSTGLARQETQYF

clone size: .
J gene: TRBJ2-5
V gene: TRBV6-1
CDR3 length: 16
D gene: TRBD2
CDR3 DNA: TGTGCCAGCAGAGAAGCCGGGACTAGTTGGCAAGAGACCCAGTACTTC
CDR3 protein: CASREAGTSWQETQYF

clone size: .
J gene: TRBJ1-1
V gene: TRBV30
CDR3 length: 13
D gene: .
CDR3 DNA: TGTGCCTGGAGTCTGATGCAAGAAACTCAAGCTTTCTTT
CDR3 protein: CAWSLMQETQAFF

clone size: few
J gene: TRBJ1-2
V gene: TRBV11-2
CDR3 length: 14
D gene: .
CDR3 DNA: TGTGCCAGCAGGCCAGCGGGGGTATTGAAGGGCTACACCTTC
CDR3 protein: CASRPAGVLKGYTF

clone size: .
J gene: TRBJ1-2
V gene: TRBV7-6
CDR3 length: 15
D gene: TRBD1
CDR3 DNA: TGTGCCAGCAGCTTAGGGACAGGGGCAATCTATGGCTACACCTTC
CDR3 protein: CASSLGTGAIYGYTF

clone size: .
J gene: TRBJ1-1
V gene: TRBV7-9
CDR3 length: 18
D gene: TRBD1
CDR3 DNA: TGTGCCAGCAGCTTAGCGAGGACAGGTTCTCTACTGAACACTGAAGCTTTCTTT
CDR3 protein: CASSLARTGSLLNTEAFF

clone size: .
J gene: TRBJ1-5
V gene: TRBV18
CDR3 length: 12
D gene: .
CDR3 DNA: TGTGCCAGCTCACCCGACACCCAGCCCCAGCATTTT
CDR3 protein: CASSPDTQPQHF

clone size: .
J gene: TRBJ2-1
V gene: TRBV5-1
CDR3 length: 15
D gene: TRBD2
CDR3 DNA: TGCGCCAGCAGCTTGACTAGCGGATTCTACAATGAGCAGTTCTTC
CDR3 protein: CASSLTSGFYNEQFF

clone size: few
J gene: TRBJ1-5
V gene: TRBV6-1
CDR3 length: 17
D gene: .
CDR3 DNA: TGTGCCAGCAGTGAAGGTGGGGGGGCAGGGGGCAATCAGCCCCAGCATTTT
CDR3 protein: CASSEGGGAGGNQPQHF

clone size: .
J gene: TRBJ1-2
V gene: TRBV18
CDR3 length: 17
D gene: TRBD1
CDR3 DNA: TGTGCCAGCTCACCACGTAGCCTGGGACAGCCAAACTATGGCTACACCTTC
CDR3 protein: CASSPRSLGQPNYGYTF

clone size: .
J gene: TRBJ1-6
V gene: TRBV27
CDR3 length: 15
D gene: TRBD1
CDR3 DNA: TGTGCCAGCAGTCCCCGGACAGGGACGTGGGCACCCCTCCACTTT
CDR3 protein: CASSPRTGTWAPLHF

clone size: .
J gene: TRBJ2-6
V gene: TRBV5-1
CDR3 length: 16
D gene: TRBD1
CDR3 DNA: TGCGCCAGCAGCTTGGGACAGGGATCAGGGGCCAACGTCCTGACTTTC
CDR3 protein: CASSLGQGSGANVLTF

clone size: .
J gene: TRBJ1-5
V gene: TRBV7-2
CDR3 length: 15
D gene: .
CDR3 DNA: TGTGCCAGCAGCTTAGCGCTGGGAGGCAATCAGCCCCAGCATTTT
CDR3 protein: CASSLALGGNQPQHF

clone size: .
J gene: TRBJ1-6
V gene: TRBV5-1
CDR3 length: 14
D gene: TRBD1
CDR3 DNA: TGCGCCAGCAGCTCAGGGGGGGTAAATTCACCCCTCCACTTT
CDR3 protein: CASSSGGVNSPLHF

clone size: .
J gene: TRBJ1-5
V gene: TRBV7-2
CDR3 length: 19
D gene: .
CDR3 DNA: TGTGCCAGCAGCTTATGGGCGGGGTCAACCCGAGGTCGGAATCAGCCCCAGCATTTT
CDR3 protein: CASSLWAGSTRGRNQPQHF

clone size: .
J gene: TRBJ1-4
V gene: TRBV12-5
CDR3 length: 14
D gene: TRBD1
CDR3 DNA: TGTGCTAGTGCTCCGGACAGGCGGAGTGAAAAACTGTTTTTT
CDR3 protein: CASAPDRRSEKLFF

clone size: .
J gene: TRBJ1-2
V gene: TRBV6-2/TRBV6-3
CDR3 length: 13
D gene: .
CDR3 DNA: TGTGCCAGCAGTTATGAGGGAGGCGATGGCTACACCTTC
CDR3 protein: CASSYEGGDGYTF

clone size: .
J gene: TRBJ1-2
V gene: TRBV28
CDR3 length: 12
D gene: TRBD1
CDR3 DNA: TGTGCCAGCAGTTTGATACAGGGGGGCTACACCTTC
CDR3 protein: CASSLIQGGYTF

clone size: .
J gene: TRBJ1-6
V gene: TRBV19
CDR3 length: 19
D gene: .
CDR3 DNA: TGTGCCAGTAGTAATTTGGAACAGCAACTGAGCTCCTATAATTCACCCCTCCACTTT
CDR3 protein: CASSNLEQQLSSYNSPLHF